Reported below is one T cell receptor (beta chain). This sample was included in a study of blood T cell repertoires in COVID-19. Per the original methods: Estimated nucleated cell counts came from reference gene primer amplification. Using immunoSEQ multiplex PCR, the repertoire was profiled, and TCRdb retains in-frame clones only, with some absent. For V, J and clone size, that table is used; D and trimming come from the DNA. This table holds some 250,000 clones, about four fifths found once. Trimming pared 4 bases from V and 3 bases from J, leaving 10 bases between. In germline, CDR1 is SGHTA, CDR2 FQGNSA. This CDR3 is 13 amino acids long.

The chain recombines TRBV7-2 with TRBJ2-7; TRBD2 is a possible D gene (6 bases). Sample: peripheral blood. This receptor was identified in a woman under 30 with acute or convalescent COVID-19. The CDR3 bases are TGTGCCAGCAGCTGGGACTTCGGCTACGAGCAGTACTTC. Translation gives CASSWDFGYEQYF.